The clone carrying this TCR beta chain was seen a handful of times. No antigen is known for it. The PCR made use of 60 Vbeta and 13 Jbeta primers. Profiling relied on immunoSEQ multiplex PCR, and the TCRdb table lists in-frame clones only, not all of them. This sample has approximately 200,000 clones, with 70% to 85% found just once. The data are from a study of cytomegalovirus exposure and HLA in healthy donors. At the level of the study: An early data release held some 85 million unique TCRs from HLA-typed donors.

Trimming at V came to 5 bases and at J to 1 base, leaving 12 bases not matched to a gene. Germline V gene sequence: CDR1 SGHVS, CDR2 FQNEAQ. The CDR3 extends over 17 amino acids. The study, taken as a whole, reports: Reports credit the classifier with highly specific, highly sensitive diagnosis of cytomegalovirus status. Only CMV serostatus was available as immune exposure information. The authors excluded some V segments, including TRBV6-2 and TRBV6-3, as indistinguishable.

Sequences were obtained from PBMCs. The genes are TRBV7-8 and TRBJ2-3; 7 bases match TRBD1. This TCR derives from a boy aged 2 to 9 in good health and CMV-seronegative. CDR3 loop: CASSPRQGHWGTDTQYF. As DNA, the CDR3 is TGTGCCAGCAGCCCACGACAGGGCCACTGGGGCACAGATACGCAGTATTTT.